This is a list of T cell receptor beta chains from one sample in a study of radiotherapy plus CTLA-4 blockade in lung cancer. The repertoire was sequenced with immunoSEQ multiplex PCR; TCRdb's copy has only in-frame clones and lacks some. The sample has approximately 72,000 clones; 78% are singletons. The sample in question was peripheral blood, obtained from a patient treated with radiotherapy plus ipilimumab. These receptors originate from a human donor with non-small cell lung cancer who had a complete response to radiotherapy plus ipilimumab. Each CDR3 is given with its conserved first and last residue. Each record gives: D gene, V gene, clone size, J gene, CDR3 protein, CDR3 DNA. D genes are given only for firm matches. Not all rows give a size; the values are once, few, many and, for expanded clones, a class.

-	TRBV5-8	-	TRBJ2-1	CASSFRLDSVGLNEQFF	TGTGCCAGCAGCTTCCGACTGGACAGCGTAGGCTTGAATGAGCAGTTCTTC
TRBD2	TRBV14	-	TRBJ2-3	CASSHKWGRADTQYF	TGTGCCAGCAGCCATAAGTGGGGGAGGGCAGATACGCAGTATTTT
-	TRBV6-1	-	TRBJ1-2	CASSEGVTRYGYTF	TGTGCCAGCAGTGAAGGGGTCACCCGCTATGGCTACACCTTC
-	TRBV19	-	TRBJ2-7	CASSIRAESEQYF	TGTGCCAGTAGTATCCGGGCTGAAAGCGAGCAGTACTTC
-	TRBV7-2	-	TRBJ2-2	CASSLAGSNTGELFF	TGTGCCAGCAGCTTAGCGGGATCGAACACCGGGGAGCTGTTTTTT
TRBD1	TRBV28	-	TRBJ1-5	CASSSGTGGQPQHF	TGTGCCAGCAGTTCGGGGACAGGGGGTCAGCCCCAGCATTTT
-	TRBV30	-	TRBJ1-4	CAWSSAASREKLFF	TGTGCCTGGAGTTCGGCCGCTTCACGGGAAAAACTGTTTTTT
-	TRBV6-1	-	TRBJ2-3	CASSEGGQGTQYF	TGTGCCAGCAGTGAGGGGGGGCAGGGTACGCAGTATTTT
-	TRBV9	few	TRBJ2-1	CASSSDPGSGEQFF	TGTGCCAGCAGCTCAGATCCCGGGTCCGGGGAGCAGTTCTTC
TRBD1	TRBV18	-	TRBJ1-1	CASSRRGQDTEAFF	TGTGCCAGCTCACGCAGGGGGCAGGACACTGAAGCTTTCTTT
-	TRBV7-2	-	TRBJ1-1	CASNLPPHREAFF	TGTGCCAGCAACCTGCCCCCACACAGGGAAGCTTTCTTT
TRBD1	TRBV6-6	-	TRBJ2-1	CASRDRGPNNEQFF	TGTGCCAGCAGGGACAGGGGGCCTAACAATGAGCAGTTCTTC